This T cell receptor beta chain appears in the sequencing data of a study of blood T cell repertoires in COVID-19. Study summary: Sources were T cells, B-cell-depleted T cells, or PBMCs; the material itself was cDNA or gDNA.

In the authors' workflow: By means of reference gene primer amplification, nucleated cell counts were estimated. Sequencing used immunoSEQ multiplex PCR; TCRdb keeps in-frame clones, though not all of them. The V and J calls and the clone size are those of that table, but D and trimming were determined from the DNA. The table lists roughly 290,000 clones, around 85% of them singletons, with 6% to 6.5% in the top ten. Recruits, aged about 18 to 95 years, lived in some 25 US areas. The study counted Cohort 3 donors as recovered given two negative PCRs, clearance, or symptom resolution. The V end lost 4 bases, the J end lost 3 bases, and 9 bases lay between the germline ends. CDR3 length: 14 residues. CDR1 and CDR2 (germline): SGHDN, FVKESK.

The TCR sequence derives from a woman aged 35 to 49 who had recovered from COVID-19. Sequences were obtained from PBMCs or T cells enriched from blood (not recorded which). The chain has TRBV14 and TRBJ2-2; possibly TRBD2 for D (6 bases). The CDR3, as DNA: TGTGCCAGCAGCCCGGGGGTCTACACCGGGGAGCTGTTTTTT. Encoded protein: CASSPGVYTGELFF.